This is a list of T cell receptor beta chains from one sample in a study of breast tumors, draining lymph nodes, adjacent tissues. TCRdb reprocessed the multiplex PCR reads via MiXCR and lists one record per CDR3 protein. The table shows 140,000 or so distinct CDR3 sequences, with 32% occurring only once. Sequenced sample: axillary lymph node tissue. The receptors shown here come from a female donor with breast cancer. Some clones in this sample may be carry-over from other donors' samples. Both conserved end residues are part of each CDR3. Each record gives: clone size, V gene, J gene, CDR3 protein. Size tells how often a clone was seen (once, few, many) or the class of an expanded clone, and some rows leave it out.

clone size: many
V gene: TRBV29-1
J gene: TRBJ1-2
CDR3 protein: CSAEGRIPRGYTF

clone size: many
V gene: TRBV12-3/TRBV12-4
J gene: TRBJ2-5
CDR3 protein: CASSLRFDQETQYF

clone size: .
V gene: TRBV7-9
J gene: TRBJ2-5
CDR3 protein: CASSSTGGETQYF

clone size: .
V gene: TRBV2
J gene: TRBJ2-5
CDR3 protein: CASSRGTGEQETQYF

clone size: many
V gene: TRBV7-8
J gene: TRBJ2-2
CDR3 protein: CASSLSQGLLTGELFF

clone size: few
V gene: TRBV28
J gene: TRBJ2-6
CDR3 protein: CASSLGYAGANVLTF

clone size: many
V gene: TRBV18
J gene: TRBJ2-6
CDR3 protein: CASSPPDDIANVLTF

clone size: .
V gene: TRBV20-1
J gene: TRBJ1-3
CDR3 protein: CSAKQDRNYGYTIYF

clone size: .
V gene: TRBV18
J gene: TRBJ1-1
CDR3 protein: CASSPLPGQGNTEAFF

clone size: many
V gene: TRBV6-2/TRBV6-3
J gene: TRBJ2-6
CDR3 protein: CASSQHGDGANVLTF

clone size: .
V gene: TRBV5-1
J gene: TRBJ1-1
CDR3 protein: CASSAGENTEAFF

clone size: many
V gene: TRBV5-1
J gene: TRBJ1-5
CDR3 protein: CASSLGDSSNQPQHF

clone size: once
V gene: TRBV5-6
J gene: TRBJ2-7
CDR3 protein: CASSLPRAEQYF

clone size: many
V gene: TRBV15
J gene: TRBJ1-1
CDR3 protein: CATSREPGQGTEAFF

clone size: many
V gene: TRBV5-6
J gene: TRBJ2-5
CDR3 protein: CASSLAEWDRARETQYF

clone size: .
V gene: TRBV20-1
J gene: TRBJ2-1
CDR3 protein: CSARSPLAGSNEQFF

clone size: many
V gene: TRBV7-8
J gene: TRBJ2-3
CDR3 protein: CASSPQQTSTDTQYF

clone size: many
V gene: TRBV6-1
J gene: TRBJ2-2
CDR3 protein: CASRVGVRGELFF

clone size: many
V gene: TRBV10-3
J gene: TRBJ1-2
CDR3 protein: CAISERGPNYGYTF

clone size: few
V gene: TRBV20-1
J gene: TRBJ1-1
CDR3 protein: CSARDPRTGVVVAEAFF

clone size: many
V gene: TRBV18
J gene: TRBJ1-2
CDR3 protein: CASSPRSDEKIYGYTF

clone size: .
V gene: TRBV10-2
J gene: TRBJ1-1
CDR3 protein: CASSERQTNTEAFF

clone size: .
V gene: TRBV12-3/TRBV12-4
J gene: TRBJ1-2
CDR3 protein: CASSLALVWYGYTF

clone size: .
V gene: TRBV20-1
J gene: TRBJ2-3
CDR3 protein: CSAHMVAGAYNEQYF

clone size: many
V gene: TRBV25-1
J gene: TRBJ1-6
CDR3 protein: CASSKAGLLNSPLHF

clone size: many
V gene: TRBV7-6
J gene: TRBJ2-3
CDR3 protein: CASSLELAGDTQYF

clone size: .
V gene: TRBV20-1
J gene: TRBJ2-3
CDR3 protein: CSARSGNTQYF

clone size: many
V gene: TRBV4-2
J gene: TRBJ2-2
CDR3 protein: CASSQAGPAGELFF

clone size: many
V gene: TRBV10-1
J gene: TRBJ1-5
CDR3 protein: CASAGQGISNQPQHF

clone size: few
V gene: TRBV6-2/TRBV6-3
J gene: TRBJ2-2
CDR3 protein: CASSPLTLPTGELFF